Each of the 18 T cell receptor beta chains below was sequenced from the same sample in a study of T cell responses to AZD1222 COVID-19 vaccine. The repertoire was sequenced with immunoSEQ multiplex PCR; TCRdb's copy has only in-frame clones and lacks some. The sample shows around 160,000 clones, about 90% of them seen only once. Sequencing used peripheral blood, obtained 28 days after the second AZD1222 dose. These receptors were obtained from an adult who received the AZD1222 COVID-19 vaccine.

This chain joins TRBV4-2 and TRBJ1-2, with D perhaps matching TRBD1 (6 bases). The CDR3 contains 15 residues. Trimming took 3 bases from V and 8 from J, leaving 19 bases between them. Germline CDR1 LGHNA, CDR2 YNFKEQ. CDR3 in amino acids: CASSQDMRGSRGYTF. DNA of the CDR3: TGTGCCAGCAGCCAGGACATGAGGGGGTCTCGGGGCTACACCTTC.

The CDR3 here is CASSSQGVYEKLFF. In DNA form, the CDR3 reads TGTGCCAGCAGCTCACAGGGGGTGTATGAAAAACTGTTTTTT. The chain carries TRBV5-4 and TRBJ1-4, with 8 bases matching TRBD1. Germline lookup yields CDR1 SGHNT and CDR2 YYREEE (reference sequence). V lost 3 bases, J lost 6 bases, and 4 bases stayed unmatched. This CDR3 spans 14 amino acids.

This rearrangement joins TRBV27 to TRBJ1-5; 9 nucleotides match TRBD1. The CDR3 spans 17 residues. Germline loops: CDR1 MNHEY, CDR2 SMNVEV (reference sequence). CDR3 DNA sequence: TGTGCTGGGCCGCGGACAGGGGAGAATAGTAGCAATCAGCCCCAGCATTTT. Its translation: CAGPRTGENSSNQPQHF.

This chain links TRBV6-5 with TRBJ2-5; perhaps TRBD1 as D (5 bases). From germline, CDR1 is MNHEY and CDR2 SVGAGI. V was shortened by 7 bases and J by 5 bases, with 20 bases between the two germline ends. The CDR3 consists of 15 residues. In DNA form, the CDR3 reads TGTGCCAGCACAACAAATCCCAGGGTGGGCGAGACCCAGTACTTC. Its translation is CASTTNPRVGETQYF.

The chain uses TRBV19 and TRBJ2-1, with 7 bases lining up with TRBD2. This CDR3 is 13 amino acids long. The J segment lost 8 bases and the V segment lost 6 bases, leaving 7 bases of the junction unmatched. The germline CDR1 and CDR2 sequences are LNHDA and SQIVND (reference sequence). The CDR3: CASSHGGVDEQFF. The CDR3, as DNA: TGTGCCAGTAGCCATGGGGGGGTAGATGAGCAGTTCTTC.

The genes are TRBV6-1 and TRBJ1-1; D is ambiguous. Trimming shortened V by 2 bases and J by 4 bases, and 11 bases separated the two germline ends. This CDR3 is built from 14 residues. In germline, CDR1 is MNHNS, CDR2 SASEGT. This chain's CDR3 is CASSERVLGTEAFF. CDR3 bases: TGTGCCAGCAGTGAACGGGTGTTGGGCACTGAAGCTTTCTTT.

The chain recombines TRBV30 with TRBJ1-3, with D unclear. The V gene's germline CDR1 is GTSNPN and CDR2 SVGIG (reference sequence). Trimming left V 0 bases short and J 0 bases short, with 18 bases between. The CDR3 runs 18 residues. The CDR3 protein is CAWSVRGVIFPSGNTIYF. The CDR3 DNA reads TGTGCCTGGAGTGTACGCGGGGTGATCTTTCCCTCTGGAAACACCATATATTTT.

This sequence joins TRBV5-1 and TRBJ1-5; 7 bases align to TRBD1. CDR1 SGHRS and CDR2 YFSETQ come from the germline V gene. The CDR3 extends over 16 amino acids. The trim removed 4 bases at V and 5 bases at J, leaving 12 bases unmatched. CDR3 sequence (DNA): TGCGCCAGCAGCGCTCTAGGACAGGACGGGCATCAGCCCCAGCATTTT. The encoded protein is CASSALGQDGHQPQHF.

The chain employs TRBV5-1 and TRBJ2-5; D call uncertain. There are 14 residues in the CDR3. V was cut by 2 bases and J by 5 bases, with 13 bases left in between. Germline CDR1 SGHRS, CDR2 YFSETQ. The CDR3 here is CASSLPQSLETQYF. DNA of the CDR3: TGCGCCAGCAGCTTACCCCAGTCATTGGAGACCCAGTACTTC.

CDR3 region: CASWTEYTEAFF. CDR3 nucleotide sequence: TGTGCCAGCTGGACAGAGTACACTGAAGCTTTCTTT. The J gene is TRBJ1-1, the V gene TRBV19, with D possibly being TRBD1 (6 bases). The CDR3 contains 12 residues. Trimming stripped 9 bases from V and 3 bases from J, with 11 bases between. The V gene's germline CDR1 is LNHDA and CDR2 SQIVND (reference sequence).

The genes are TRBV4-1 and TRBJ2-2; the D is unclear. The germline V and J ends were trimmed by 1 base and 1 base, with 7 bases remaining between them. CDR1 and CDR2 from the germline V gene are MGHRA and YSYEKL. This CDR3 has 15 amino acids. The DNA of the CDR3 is TGCGCCAGCAGCCAAGCCAGAAGGAACACCGGGGAGCTGTTTTTT. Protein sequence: CASSQARRNTGELFF.

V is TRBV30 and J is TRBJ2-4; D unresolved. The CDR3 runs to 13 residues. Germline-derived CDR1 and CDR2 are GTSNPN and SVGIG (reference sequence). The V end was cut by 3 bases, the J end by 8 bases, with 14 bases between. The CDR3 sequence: CAWRMGRVDIQYF. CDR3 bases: TGTGCCTGGAGGATGGGAAGGGTGGACATTCAGTACTTC.

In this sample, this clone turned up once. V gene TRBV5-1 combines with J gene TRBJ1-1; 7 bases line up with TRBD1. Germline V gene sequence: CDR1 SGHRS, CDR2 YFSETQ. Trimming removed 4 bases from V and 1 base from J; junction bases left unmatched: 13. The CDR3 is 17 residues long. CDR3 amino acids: CASSGAGTAISNTEAFF. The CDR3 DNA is TGCGCCAGCAGCGGCGCCGGGACAGCCATTTCGAACACTGAAGCTTTCTTT.

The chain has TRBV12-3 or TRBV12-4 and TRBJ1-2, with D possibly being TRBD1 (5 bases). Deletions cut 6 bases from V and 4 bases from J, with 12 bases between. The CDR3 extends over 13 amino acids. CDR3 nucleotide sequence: TGTGCCAGCAGAGCACAGGTTTCCTATGGCTACACCTTC. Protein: CASRAQVSYGYTF.

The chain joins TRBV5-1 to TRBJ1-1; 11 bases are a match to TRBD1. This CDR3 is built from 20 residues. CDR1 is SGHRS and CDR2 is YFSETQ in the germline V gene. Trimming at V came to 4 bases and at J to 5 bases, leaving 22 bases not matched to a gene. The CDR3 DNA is TGCGCCAGCAGCGACTCGGACAGGGGGCAACCCGGGGGGCCGCAAACTGAAGCTTTCTTT. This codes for CASSDSDRGQPGGPQTEAFF.

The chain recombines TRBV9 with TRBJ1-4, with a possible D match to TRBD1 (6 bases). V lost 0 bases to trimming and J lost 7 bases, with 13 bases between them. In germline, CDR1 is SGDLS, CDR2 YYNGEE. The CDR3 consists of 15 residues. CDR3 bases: TGTGCCAGCAGCGTAGGGGGGGGCTCGGGTGAAAAACTGTTTTTT. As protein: CASSVGGGSGEKLFF. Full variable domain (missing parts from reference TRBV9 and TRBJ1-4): DSGVTQTPKHLITATGQRVTLRCSPRSGDLSVYWYQQSLDQGLQFLIQYYNGEERAKGNILERFSAQQFPDLHSELNLSSLELGDSALYFCASSVGGGSGEKLFFGSGTQLSVL.

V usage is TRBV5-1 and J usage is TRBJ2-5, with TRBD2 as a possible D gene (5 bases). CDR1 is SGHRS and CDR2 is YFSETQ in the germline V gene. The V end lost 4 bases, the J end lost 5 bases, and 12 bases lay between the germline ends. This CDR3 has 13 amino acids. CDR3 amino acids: CASSRGEMETQYF. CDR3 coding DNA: TGCGCCAGCAGCCGGGGAGAAATGGAGACCCAGTACTTC. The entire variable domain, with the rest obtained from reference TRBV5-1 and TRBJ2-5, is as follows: KAGVTQTPRYLIKTRGQQVTLSCSPISGHRSVSWYQQTPGQGLQFLFEYFSETQRNKGNFPGRFSGRQFSNSRSEMNVSTLELGDSALYLCASSRGEMETQYFGPGTRLLVL.

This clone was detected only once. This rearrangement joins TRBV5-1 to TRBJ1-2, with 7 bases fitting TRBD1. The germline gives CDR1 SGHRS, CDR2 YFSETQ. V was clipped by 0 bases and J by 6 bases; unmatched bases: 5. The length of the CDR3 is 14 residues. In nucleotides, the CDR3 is TGCGCCAGCAGCTTGGACCCGACAGGGCATGGCTACACCTTC. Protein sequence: CASSLDPTGHGYTF. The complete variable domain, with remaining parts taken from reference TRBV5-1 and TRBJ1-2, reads KAGVTQTPRYLIKTRGQQVTLSCSPISGHRSVSWYQQTPGQGLQFLFEYFSETQRNKGNFPGRFSGRQFSNSRSEMNVSTLELGDSALYLCASSLDPTGHGYTFGSGTRLTVV.